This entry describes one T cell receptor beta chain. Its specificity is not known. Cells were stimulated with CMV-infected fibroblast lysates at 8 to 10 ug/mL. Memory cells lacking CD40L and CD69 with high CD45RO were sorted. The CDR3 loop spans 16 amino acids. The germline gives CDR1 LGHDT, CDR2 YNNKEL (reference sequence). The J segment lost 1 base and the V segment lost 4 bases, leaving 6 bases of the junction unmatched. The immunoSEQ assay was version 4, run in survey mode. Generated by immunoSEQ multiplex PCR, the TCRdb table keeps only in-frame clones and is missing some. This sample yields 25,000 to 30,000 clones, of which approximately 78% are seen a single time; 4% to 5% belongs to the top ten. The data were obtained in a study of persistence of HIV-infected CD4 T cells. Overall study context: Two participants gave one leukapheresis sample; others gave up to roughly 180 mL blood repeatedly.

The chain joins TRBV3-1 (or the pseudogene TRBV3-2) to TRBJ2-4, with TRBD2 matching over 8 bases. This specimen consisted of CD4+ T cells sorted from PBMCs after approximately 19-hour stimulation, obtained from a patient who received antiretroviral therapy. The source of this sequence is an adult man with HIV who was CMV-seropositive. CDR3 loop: CASSPLAGRAKNIQYF. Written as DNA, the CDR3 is TGTGCCAGCAGCCCATTAGCGGGGCGGGCCAAAAACATTCAGTACTTC.